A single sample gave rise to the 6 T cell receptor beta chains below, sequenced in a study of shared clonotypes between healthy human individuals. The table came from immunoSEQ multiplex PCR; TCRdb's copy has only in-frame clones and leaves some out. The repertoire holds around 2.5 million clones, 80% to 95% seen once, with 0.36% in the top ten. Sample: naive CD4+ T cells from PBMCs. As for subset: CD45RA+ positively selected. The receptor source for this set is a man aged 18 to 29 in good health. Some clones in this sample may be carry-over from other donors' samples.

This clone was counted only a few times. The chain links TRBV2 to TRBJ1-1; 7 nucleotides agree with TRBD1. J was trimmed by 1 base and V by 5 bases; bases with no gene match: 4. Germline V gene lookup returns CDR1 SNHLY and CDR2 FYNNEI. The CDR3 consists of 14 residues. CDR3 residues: CASSPDRRNTEAFF. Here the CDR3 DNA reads TGTGCCAGCAGTCCGGACAGGCGGAACACTGAAGCTTTCTTT.

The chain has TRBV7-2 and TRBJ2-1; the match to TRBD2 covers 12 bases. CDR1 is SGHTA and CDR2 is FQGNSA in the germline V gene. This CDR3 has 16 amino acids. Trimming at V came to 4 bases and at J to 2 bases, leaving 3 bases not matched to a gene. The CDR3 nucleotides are TGTGCCAGCAGCTCAAGACTAGCGGGAGCCTACAATGAGCAGTTCTTC. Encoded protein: CASSSRLAGAYNEQFF.

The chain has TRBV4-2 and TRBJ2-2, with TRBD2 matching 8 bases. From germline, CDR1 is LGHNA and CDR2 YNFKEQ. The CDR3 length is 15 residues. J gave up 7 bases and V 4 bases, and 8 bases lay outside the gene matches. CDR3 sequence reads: CASSRGLDVDGELFF. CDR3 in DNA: TGTGCCAGCAGCCGGGGACTAGATGTGGACGGGGAGCTGTTTTTT.

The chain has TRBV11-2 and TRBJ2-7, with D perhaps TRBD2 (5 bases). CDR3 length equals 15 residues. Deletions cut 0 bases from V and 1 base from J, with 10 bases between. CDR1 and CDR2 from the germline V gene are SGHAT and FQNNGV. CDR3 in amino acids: CASSLELLGSYEQYF. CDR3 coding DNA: TGTGCCAGCAGCTTAGAGCTACTAGGTTCCTACGAGCAGTACTTC.

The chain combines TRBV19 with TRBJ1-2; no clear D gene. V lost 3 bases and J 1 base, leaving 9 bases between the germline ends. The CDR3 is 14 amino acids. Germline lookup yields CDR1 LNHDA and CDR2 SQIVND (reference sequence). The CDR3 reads CASSIRPDNYGYTF. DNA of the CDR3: TGTGCCAGTAGTATCAGGCCCGATAACTATGGCTACACCTTC.

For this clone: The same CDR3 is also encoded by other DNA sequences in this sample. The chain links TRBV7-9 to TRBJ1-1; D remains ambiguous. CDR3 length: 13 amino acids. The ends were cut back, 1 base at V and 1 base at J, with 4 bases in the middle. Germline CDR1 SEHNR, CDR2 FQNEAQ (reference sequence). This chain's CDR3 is CASSLGWNTEAFF. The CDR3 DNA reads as TGTGCCAGCAGCTTAGGATGGAACACTGAAGCTTTCTTT.